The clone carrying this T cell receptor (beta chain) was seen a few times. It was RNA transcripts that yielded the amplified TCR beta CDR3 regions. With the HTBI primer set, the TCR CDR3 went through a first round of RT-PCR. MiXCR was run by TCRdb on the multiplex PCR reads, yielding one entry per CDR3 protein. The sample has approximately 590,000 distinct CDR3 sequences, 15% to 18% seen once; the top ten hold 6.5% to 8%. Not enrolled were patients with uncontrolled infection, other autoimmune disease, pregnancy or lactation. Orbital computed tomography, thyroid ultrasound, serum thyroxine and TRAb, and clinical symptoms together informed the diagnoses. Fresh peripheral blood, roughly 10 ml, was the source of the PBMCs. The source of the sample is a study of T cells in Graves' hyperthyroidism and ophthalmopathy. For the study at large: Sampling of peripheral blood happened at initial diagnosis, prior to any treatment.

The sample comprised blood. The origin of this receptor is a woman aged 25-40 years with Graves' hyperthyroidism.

CDR3 nucleotide sequence: TGTGCCAGTAGTGACACGAGTAATGAAAAACTGTTTTTT. Residues: CASSDTSNEKLFF. V and J are TRBV19 and TRBJ1-4, with no clear D. The germline V and J ends were trimmed by 5 bases and 4 bases, with 8 bases remaining between them. This CDR3 spans 13 amino acids. Germline loops: CDR1 LNHDA, CDR2 SQIVND (reference sequence).